A single T cell receptor beta chain is shown here with its context. V lost 0 bases, J lost 1 base, and 10 bases lay in between. The CDR3 is 15 amino acids. Per germline, CDR1 MNHNY and CDR2 SVGAGI (reference sequence). This sample is drawn from a study of PD-1 blockade in classical Hodgkin lymphoma. Study-level information: Nivolumab was administered to patients intravenously at 3 mg/kg every 2 weeks.

Measured with immunoSEQ multiplex PCR; TCRdb has only the in-frame clones, and not every one. Of about 40,000 clones listed, 85% to 90% are singletons. Each patient's relapse followed autologous stem cell transplantation, and brentuximab vedotin exposure varied. Sequencing was performed on peripheral blood mononuclear cells (PBMCs), taken at baseline. The TCR sequence derives from a human donor with classical Hodgkin lymphoma. The chain is built from TRBV6-6 and TRBJ2-7; D may be TRBD1 (6 bases). CDR3 DNA: TGTGCCAGCAGTTACTCGGGGACACCATCCTACGAGCAGTACTTC. It yields the protein CASSYSGTPSYEQYF.